The 3 T cell receptor beta chains below come from one sample, sequenced in a study of beta chain features in type 1 diabetes. Expressed TCRB transcripts were sequenced because the isolated RNA had all been reverse transcribed beforehand. Method: immunoSEQ multiplex PCR; TCRdb's copy keeps in-frame clones and lacks some. Among some 900,000 clones listed, about a sixth were seen once. The source material was naive CD4+ T cells from blood. The receptors were gathered from a woman between 18 and 30 years old in good health.

As for this clone: The same CDR3 arises from other DNA sequences in this sample as well. The gene calls are TRBV7-2 and TRBJ2-3; TRBD2 agrees at 7 bases. The CDR3 is 14 residues long. Germline V gives CDR1 SGHTA, CDR2 FQGNSA. With V trimmed by 3 bases and J by 0 bases, 0 bases remained unmatched. The CDR3 nucleotides read TGTGCCAGCAGCTTTAGCGGGAGCACAGATACGCAGTATTTT. Encoded protein: CASSFSGSTDTQYF.

The J gene is TRBJ2-1, the V gene TRBV18, with 8 bases identical to TRBD1. The V gene's germline CDR1 is KGHSH and CDR2 LQKENI. CDR3 size: 16 residues. The junction had 9 bases not matched to a gene; V was cut back by 8 bases and J by 0 bases. This chain's CDR3 is CASLPDRESSYNEQFF. CDR3 sequence (DNA): TGTGCCAGCCTTCCGGACAGGGAAAGCTCCTACAATGAGCAGTTCTTC.

This clone was seen more than once but under ten times. J is TRBJ2-1 and V is TRBV5-1, with TRBD2 matching over 9 bases. The germline V gene encodes CDR1 SGHRS and CDR2 YFSETQ. The CDR3 has 15 residues. After removal of 3 bases from V and 5 bases from J, the junction contained 6 bases not matched to a gene. CDR3 amino acids: CASSYVAGVDNEQFF. The CDR3 coding sequence is TGCGCCAGCAGCTACGTAGCGGGAGTCGACAATGAGCAGTTCTTC.